The rows below give T cell receptor beta chains drawn from one sample of a study of Graves' ophthalmopathy and Graves' hyperthyroidism. TCRdb redid the calling of the multiplex PCR reads with MiXCR, one entry per CDR3 protein. The sample holds some 750,000 distinct CDR3 sequences; 35% to 50% are singletons and the top ten take 44%. The sequenced sample consisted of peripheral blood. The receptors here all came from an adult man with Graves' ophthalmopathy. Both conserved end residues are trimmed from each CDR3. Some rows mark clone size as missing; the rest say once, few, many or name a class of expanded clone.

j_call clone_size v_call cdr3_aa
TRBJ1-5 - TRBV7-9 ASSLSPRYDGRRVINQPQH
TRBJ2-7 few TRBV5-1 ASSPGHLSYEQY
TRBJ2-3 - TRBV25-1 ASSEGSGSADTQY
- - TRBV9 ASRLGQGQETQY
TRBJ1-2 - TRBV2 ASRTGQVYGYT
TRBJ2-7 few TRBV19 ASSITPTGSYEQY
TRBJ1-1 - TRBV7-9 ASSLKGVGGFRTEAF
TRBJ2-5 - TRBV7-8 ASSPRPATGLVAETQY
TRBJ1-2 many TRBV15 ATSRDPGGTGGYT
TRBJ1-2 few TRBV6-1 ASSYSQGQNGYT
TRBJ1-1 few TRBV5-5 ASSLESRYTEAF
TRBJ2-2 - TRBV7-9 ASSLENTGELL
TRBJ1-2 many TRBV13 ASSLGRGDREYGYT
TRBJ1-4 - TRBV29-1 SVEGQHDNEKLF
TRBJ1-1 - TRBV7-2 ASSLRRGWTEAF
TRBJ2-7 once TRBV7-3 ASSSLRDRGREQY
TRBJ1-2 few TRBV5-8 ASSLVGEAGYT
TRBJ1-1 many TRBV19 ASRGHLNTEAF
TRBJ1-4 - TRBV20-1 SAREGLTNEKLF
TRBJ1-6 many TRBV2 ASSAILRRDSPLH
TRBJ2-5 - TRBV10-3 AKMYKKAGEETQY